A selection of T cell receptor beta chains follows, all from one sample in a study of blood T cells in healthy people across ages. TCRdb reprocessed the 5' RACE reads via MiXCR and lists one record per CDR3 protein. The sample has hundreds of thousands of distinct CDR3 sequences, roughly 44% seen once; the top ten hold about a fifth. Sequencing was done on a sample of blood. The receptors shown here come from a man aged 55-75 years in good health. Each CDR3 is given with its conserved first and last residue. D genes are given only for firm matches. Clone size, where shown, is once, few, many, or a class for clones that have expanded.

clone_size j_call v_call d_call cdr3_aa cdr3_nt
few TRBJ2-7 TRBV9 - CASSAYRDSYEQYF TGTGCCAGCAGCGCCTACAGGGACTCCTACGAGCAGTACTTC
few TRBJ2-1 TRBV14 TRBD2 CASSQERGGSYNEQFF TGTGCCAGCAGCCAAGAGCGGGGGGGCTCCTACAATGAGCAGTTCTTC
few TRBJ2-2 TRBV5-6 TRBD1 CASQTGRNTGELFF TGTGCCAGTCAGACAGGGCGGAACACCGGGGAGCTGTTTTTT
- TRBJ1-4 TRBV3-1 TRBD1 CASSQVRQGYNEKLFF TGTGCCAGCAGCCAAGTTCGACAGGGATATAATGAAAAACTGTTTTTT
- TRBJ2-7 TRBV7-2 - CASSLKADYEQYF TGTGCCAGCAGCTTAAAGGCGGACTACGAGCAGTACTTC
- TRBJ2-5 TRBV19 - CATGRNQETQYF TGTGCCACCGGACGGAACCAAGAGACCCAGTACTTC
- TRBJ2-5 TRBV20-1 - CSATDRNQETQYF TGCAGTGCAACCGACAGGAACCAAGAGACCCAGTACTTC
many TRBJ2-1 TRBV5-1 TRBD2 CASSLAGGRNEQFF TGCGCCAGCAGCTTGGCGGGGGGGAGGAATGAGCAGTTCTTC
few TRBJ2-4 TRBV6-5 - CASSYSAAGAKNIQYF TGTGCCAGCAGTTACTCGGCTGCAGGGGCCAAAAACATTCAGTACTTC
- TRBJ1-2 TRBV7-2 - CASSPGASANYGYTF TGTGCCAGCAGTCCGGGGGCGTCTGCTAACTATGGCTACACCTTC
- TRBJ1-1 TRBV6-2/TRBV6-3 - CASRTRQGMNTEAFF TGTGCCAGCAGAACCCGGCAGGGGATGAACACTGAAGCTTTCTTT
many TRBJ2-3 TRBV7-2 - CASSLDGPLDTQYF TGTGCCAGCAGCTTGGACGGGCCGCTTGATACGCAGTATTTT
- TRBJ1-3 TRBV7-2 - CASSLERFSGNTIYF TGTGCCAGCAGCTTAGAGAGGTTCTCTGGAAACACCATATATTTT
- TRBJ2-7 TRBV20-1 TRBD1 CSARDPTGTDDEQYF TGCAGTGCTAGAGATCCAACCGGGACAGACGACGAGCAGTACTTC
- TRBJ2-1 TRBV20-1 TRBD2 CSARGTSISVEQFF TGCAGTGCTAGGGGGACTAGCATTAGTGTTGAGCAGTTCTTC
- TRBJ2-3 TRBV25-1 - CASSEYPREKISSTDTQYF TGTGCCAGCAGTGAATACCCCCGTGAAAAGATTTCTAGCACAGATACGCAGTATTTT
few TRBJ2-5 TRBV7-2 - CASSLGLDPRETQYF TGTGCCAGCAGCTTAGGTTTAGACCCAAGAGAGACCCAGTACTTC
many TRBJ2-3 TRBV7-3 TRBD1 CASSLDRGGSTDTQYF TGTGCCAGCAGCTTGGACAGGGGAGGGAGCACAGATACGCAGTATTTT
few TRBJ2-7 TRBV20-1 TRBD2 CSATGTSAEQYF TGCAGTGCCACCGGGACTAGCGCCGAGCAGTACTTC
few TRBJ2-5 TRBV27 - CASSLWGSERETQYF TGTGCCAGCAGTTTATGGGGGAGCGAAAGGGAGACCCAGTACTTC
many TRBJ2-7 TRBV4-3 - CASSQDLYRSSSSYEQYF TGCGCCAGCAGCCAAGATCTTTACAGGTCCTCTAGCTCCTACGAGCAGTACTTC
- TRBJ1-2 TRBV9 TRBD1 CASSPGQGRRGYTF TGTGCCAGCAGCCCAGGACAGGGTCGACGCGGCTACACCTTC
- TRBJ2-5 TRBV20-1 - CSATRTYQETQYF TGCAGTGCCACCCGGACGTACCAAGAGACCCAGTACTTC
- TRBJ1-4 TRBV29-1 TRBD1 CSVGTGTGYREKLFF TGCAGCGTCGGGACCGGGACAGGATACCGTGAAAAACTGTTTTTT
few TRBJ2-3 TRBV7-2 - CASSLAGISTDTQYF TGTGCCAGCAGCTTAGCGGGGATAAGCACAGATACGCAGTATTTT
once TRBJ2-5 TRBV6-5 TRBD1 CAGSYAAGTEETQYF TGTGCCGGCAGTTACGCCGCCGGGACAGAAGAGACCCAGTACTTC
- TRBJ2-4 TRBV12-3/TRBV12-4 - CASSLLGRRYF TGTGCCAGCAGTTTGTTAGGAAGGCGGTACTTC
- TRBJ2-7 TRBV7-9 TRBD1 CASSSPRTGTYEQYF TGTGCCAGCAGCTCCCCGCGGACAGGGACCTACGAGCAGTACTTC
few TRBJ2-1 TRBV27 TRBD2 CACAGGVRNEQFF TGTGCCTGCGCGGGGGGCGTAAGAAATGAGCAGTTCTTC
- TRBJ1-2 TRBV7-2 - CASSLLGRASNYGYTF TGTGCCAGCAGCTTATTAGGCAGGGCCTCTAACTATGGCTACACCTTC
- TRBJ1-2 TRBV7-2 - CASSPRLGGYTF TGTGCCAGCAGCCCCCGATTGGGTGGCTACACCTTC
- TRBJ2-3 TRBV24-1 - CATSDLGHTDTQYF TGTGCCACCAGTGATTTGGGCCACACAGATACGCAGTATTTT
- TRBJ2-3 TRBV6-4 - CASSPEGQRSTDTQYF TGTGCCAGCAGTCCGGAAGGACAGAGGTCCACAGATACGCAGTATTTT
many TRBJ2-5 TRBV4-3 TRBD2 CASSQDFVTSGGYEQYF TGCGCCAGCAGCCAAGATTTTGTGACTAGCGGGGGATATGAGCAGTACTTC
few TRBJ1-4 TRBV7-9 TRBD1 CASSLRDRKNEKLFF TGTGCCAGCAGCTTAAGGGACAGGAAAAATGAAAAACTGTTTTTT
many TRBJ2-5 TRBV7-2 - CASSPKETQYF TGTGCCAGCAGCCCAAAAGAGACCCAGTACTTC
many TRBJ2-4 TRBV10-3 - CAISDPIGVGAKNIQYF TGTGCCATCAGTGACCCCATAGGAGTCGGAGCCAAAAACATTCAGTACTTC
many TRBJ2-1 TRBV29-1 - CSVERGTSYNEQFF TGCAGCGTTGAGAGGGGCACCTCCTACAATGAGCAGTTCTTC
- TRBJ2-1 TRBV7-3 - CASSLRGQSYNEQFF TGTGCCAGCAGCCTCCGTGGACAGAGCTACAATGAGCAGTTCTTC
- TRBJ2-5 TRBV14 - CVSSLRPPIRSYQETQYF TGTGTCAGCAGCCTCAGGCCCCCAATTAGGTCGTACCAAGAGACCCAGTACTTC